This is a list of T cell receptor beta chains from one sample in a study of blood T cells in healthy people across ages. TCRdb used MiXCR to reprocess the 5' RACE reads, holding one entry per CDR3 protein. Among roughly 1,500,000 distinct CDR3 sequences listed, roughly 40% were seen once. Sequenced: blood. All receptors derive from a woman between 18 and 29 years old in good health. Both conserved end residues are part of each CDR3. A D gene is named only where the DNA matches it firmly. Size is omitted from some rows. Given values are once, few, many or a class for expanded clones.

CDR3: CASSLFSADSPLHF
DNA: TGTGCCAGCAGTTTATTTTCAGCTGATTCACCCCTCCACTTT
V: TRBV27
D: .
size: .
J: TRBJ1-6

CDR3: CSARSGQVGYEQYF
DNA: TGCAGTGCTAGGTCGGGACAGGTGGGCTACGAGCAGTACTTC
V: TRBV20-1
D: TRBD1
size: .
J: TRBJ2-7

CDR3: CATSDGDLRVTDTQYF
DNA: TGTGCCACCAGTGATGGGGATCTTCGTGTAACAGATACGCAGTATTTT
V: TRBV24-1
D: .
size: once
J: TRBJ2-3

CDR3: CASSDLAGKGNEQFF
DNA: TGCGCCAGCAGTGACCTAGCGGGAAAGGGGAATGAGCAGTTCTTC
V: TRBV10-2
D: TRBD2
size: .
J: TRBJ2-1

CDR3: CASSLAGTSRSTDTQYF
DNA: TGCGCCAGCAGCTTGGCGGGGACTAGCCGAAGCACAGATACGCAGTATTTT
V: TRBV5-1
D: TRBD2
size: .
J: TRBJ2-3

CDR3: CASSLDRGPSPLHF
DNA: TGTGCCAGCAGCTTGGACAGGGGGCCTTCACCCCTCCACTTT
V: TRBV7-2
D: TRBD1
size: .
J: TRBJ1-6

CDR3: CAISEGLTATEAFF
DNA: TGTGCCATCAGTGAGGGATTGACAGCAACTGAAGCTTTCTTT
V: TRBV10-3
D: .
size: .
J: TRBJ1-1

CDR3: CASSWAGSGAPYEQYF
DNA: TGTGCCAGCAGTTGGGCGGGTAGCGGAGCTCCTTATGAGCAGTACTTC
V: TRBV6-2/TRBV6-3
D: .
size: once
J: TRBJ2-7

CDR3: CASSLEPGQGFFNEQFF
DNA: TGTGCCAGCAGCTTGGAGCCGGGACAGGGGTTCTTCAATGAGCAGTTCTTC
V: TRBV7-9
D: TRBD1
size: once
J: TRBJ2-1

CDR3: CASSLALGTGMVYEQYF
DNA: TGCGCCAGCAGCTTGGCCCTGGGGACAGGGATGGTCTACGAGCAGTACTTC
V: TRBV5-1
D: TRBD1
size: .
J: TRBJ2-7

CDR3: CATSRDGVVRSYEQYF
DNA: TGTGCCACCAGCAGAGATGGGGTGGTCCGATCCTACGAGCAGTACTTC
V: TRBV15
D: .
size: .
J: TRBJ2-7

CDR3: CASSPFRGSSADTQYF
DNA: TGTGCCAGCAGCCCATTTCGGGGGAGTTCGGCAGATACGCAGTATTTT
V: TRBV3-1
D: .
size: .
J: TRBJ2-3

CDR3: CASSQQAGASYNEQYF
DNA: TGTGCCAGCAGCCAACAAGCGGGAGCCTCCTACAATGAGCAGTACTTC
V: TRBV3-1
D: TRBD2
size: .
J: TRBJ2-7

CDR3: CASSQDHRGYYTF
DNA: TGTGCCAGCAGCCAAGACCACAGGGGGTACTACACCTTC
V: TRBV3-1
D: TRBD1
size: .
J: TRBJ1-2

CDR3: CSVGTGRGYEQYF
DNA: TGCAGCGTGGGGACAGGGAGGGGGTACGAGCAGTACTTC
V: TRBV29-1
D: TRBD1
size: .
J: TRBJ2-7

CDR3: CASSLGGLSGYTF
DNA: TGTGCCAGCAGCTTAGGGGGACTCTCTGGCTACACCTTC
V: TRBV12-3/TRBV12-4
D: .
size: .
J: TRBJ1-2

CDR3: CASSTNADTQYF
DNA: TGTGCCAGCAGCACCAACGCAGATACGCAGTATTTT
V: TRBV7-2
D: .
size: few
J: TRBJ2-3

CDR3: CASGLWGLADYNEQFF
DNA: TGTGCTAGTGGTTTGTGGGGACTAGCGGATTACAATGAGCAGTTCTTC
V: TRBV12-5
D: TRBD2
size: few
J: TRBJ2-1

CDR3: CASSLGSWPELAKNIQYF
DNA: TGTGCCAGCAGTTTAGGTTCGTGGCCGGAGCTAGCCAAAAACATTCAGTACTTC
V: TRBV12-3/TRBV12-4
D: .
size: .
J: TRBJ2-4

CDR3: CAISATGISGNTIYF
DNA: TGTGCCATCAGTGCGACAGGCATCTCTGGAAACACCATATATTTT
V: TRBV10-3
D: .
size: .
J: TRBJ1-3

CDR3: CASSAQGNEQFF
DNA: TGTGCCAGCAGTGCCCAGGGCAATGAGCAGTTCTTC
V: TRBV6-6
D: .
size: .
J: TRBJ2-1

CDR3: CSAPRTGLNTEAFF
DNA: TGCAGTGCTCCCCGGACAGGGTTGAACACTGAAGCTTTCTTT
V: TRBV20-1
D: TRBD1
size: once
J: TRBJ1-1

CDR3: CASSPLTLARTSNEQFF
DNA: TGTGCCAGTAGTCCCCTGACCCTAGCGAGGACTTCCAATGAGCAGTTCTTC
V: TRBV19
D: .
size: .
J: TRBJ2-1

CDR3: CASMLSADSSQNIQYF
DNA: TGTGCCAGCATGTTATCCGCGGACAGTTCCCAAAACATTCAGTACTTC
V: TRBV6-6
D: .
size: .
J: TRBJ2-4

CDR3: CASSARLADNTGELFF
DNA: TGTGCCAGCAGCGCGAGACTAGCTGACAACACCGGGGAGTTGTTTTTT
V: TRBV9
D: TRBD2
size: .
J: TRBJ2-2

CDR3: CASSPGTDHQETQYF
DNA: TGTGCCAGCAGCCCGGGGACAGATCACCAAGAGACCCAGTACTTC
V: TRBV7-9
D: TRBD1
size: few
J: TRBJ2-5

CDR3: CASSPTGLGGSGASEQFF
DNA: TGTGCCAGCAGCCCCACCGGTCTAGGTGGTAGCGGGGCTTCGGAGCAGTTCTTC
V: TRBV11-2
D: TRBD2
size: .
J: TRBJ2-1

CDR3: CASSARITDTQYF
DNA: TGTGCCAGCAGTGCGCGGATCACAGATACGCAGTATTTT
V: TRBV6-6
D: .
size: .
J: TRBJ2-3

CDR3: CASSQDRKDPYEQYF
DNA: TGTGCCAGCAGCCAAGATCGGAAGGATCCCTACGAGCAGTACTTC
V: TRBV3-1
D: .
size: few
J: TRBJ2-7

CDR3: CASSFRGVPPDTQYF
DNA: TGTGCCAGCAGCTTTCGAGGAGTTCCCCCAGATACGCAGTATTTT
V: TRBV5-6
D: .
size: .
J: TRBJ2-3

CDR3: CASSLSGTSTYYEQYF
DNA: TGTGCCAGCAGCCTAAGTGGGACTAGCACGTACTACGAGCAGTACTTC
V: TRBV12-3/TRBV12-4
D: TRBD2
size: few
J: TRBJ2-7

CDR3: CSVGTSGGISYEQYF
DNA: TGCAGCGTTGGCACTAGCGGGGGAATCTCCTACGAGCAGTACTTC
V: TRBV29-1
D: TRBD2
size: many
J: TRBJ2-7

CDR3: CTISLDSYEQYF
DNA: TGTACCATCAGCCTCGACAGCTACGAGCAGTACTTC
V: TRBV10-3
D: .
size: .
J: TRBJ2-7

CDR3: CASSPGTSGGGYNEQFF
DNA: TGTGCCAGCAGCCCCGGGACTAGCGGGGGGGGATACAATGAGCAGTTCTTC
V: TRBV7-2
D: TRBD2
size: few
J: TRBJ2-1

CDR3: CASSSAGVGETQYF
DNA: TGTGCCAGCTCCTCAGCGGGAGTCGGTGAGACCCAGTACTTC
V: TRBV18
D: TRBD2
size: .
J: TRBJ2-5

CDR3: CASSPGLAGREQFF
DNA: TGTGCCAGCAGCCCGGGACTAGCGGGGAGAGAGCAGTTCTTC
V: TRBV9
D: TRBD2
size: once
J: TRBJ2-1

CDR3: CASSTSSGRAGNEQFF
DNA: TGTGCCAGCAGCACCTCTAGCGGGAGGGCCGGGAATGAGCAGTTCTTC
V: TRBV21-1
D: .
size: .
J: TRBJ2-1

CDR3: CSARGARGLRSEPQHF
DNA: TGCAGTGCTCGGGGGGCCAGGGGCCTCCGTAGCGAACCCCAGCATTTT
V: TRBV20-1
D: .
size: .
J: TRBJ1-5

CDR3: CASSQAGTGGEKLFF
DNA: TGTGCCAGCAGCCAAGCCGGGACAGGGGGTGAAAAACTGTTTTTT
V: TRBV4-2
D: TRBD1
size: .
J: TRBJ1-4

CDR3: CASSQVRSNSYEQYF
DNA: TGTGCCAGCAGCCAAGTTAGATCTAACTCATACGAGCAGTACTTC
V: TRBV14
D: .
size: once
J: TRBJ2-7

CDR3: CSARPLSDRRGEQFF
DNA: TGCAGTGCTAGGCCCCTTTCAGACAGGAGGGGTGAGCAGTTCTTC
V: TRBV20-1
D: .
size: .
J: TRBJ2-1

CDR3: CASSHPGPSDFNYGYTF
DNA: TGTGCCAGCAGCCATCCGGGTCCATCAGACTTTAACTATGGCTACACCTTC
V: TRBV12-3/TRBV12-4
D: .
size: .
J: TRBJ1-2

CDR3: CASSPGGWSYQETQYF
DNA: TGCGCCAGCAGTCCAGGCGGCTGGTCGTACCAAGAGACCCAGTACTTC
V: TRBV5-1
D: .
size: .
J: TRBJ2-5

CDR3: CASSEEVRTYEQYF
DNA: TGTGCCAGCAGTGAAGAAGTCCGAACCTACGAGCAGTACTTC
V: TRBV6-1
D: .
size: .
J: TRBJ2-7

CDR3: CAGKFQETQYF
DNA: TGTGCCGGGAAGTTTCAAGAGACCCAGTACTTC
V: TRBV28
D: .
size: few
J: TRBJ2-5

CDR3: CASVEHLNLSSYNEQFF
DNA: TGTGCCAGCGTTGAACACCTGAACCTTAGCTCCTACAATGAGCAGTTCTTC
V: TRBV6-4
D: .
size: few
J: TRBJ2-1

CDR3: CASSQTGVSSTKNIQYF
DNA: TGTGCCAGCAGCCAGACAGGGGTTAGCTCCACCAAAAACATTCAGTACTTC
V: TRBV4-2
D: TRBD1
size: .
J: TRBJ2-4

CDR3: CASSQDRIGETQYF
DNA: TGCGCCAGCAGCCAAGATCGGATTGGGGAGACCCAGTACTTC
V: TRBV4-1
D: .
size: .
J: TRBJ2-5

CDR3: CASSGRAGRQNSPLHF
DNA: TGTGCCAGCAGCGGGAGGGCAGGGAGGCAAAATTCACCCCTCCACTTT
V: TRBV11-2
D: .
size: .
J: TRBJ1-6

CDR3: CAISESGNQPQHF
DNA: TGTGCCATCAGTGAGTCCGGGAATCAGCCCCAGCATTTT
V: TRBV10-3
D: .
size: .
J: TRBJ1-5

CDR3: CASRLTSGSSYEQYF
DNA: TGTGCCAGCCGACTGACTAGCGGGAGTTCCTACGAGCAGTACTTC
V: TRBV27
D: TRBD2
size: .
J: TRBJ2-7

CDR3: CATKSTSGGLTSRTDTQYF
DNA: TGTGCCACAAAATCGACTAGCGGGGGCCTCACTTCTCGCACAGATACGCAGTATTTT
V: TRBV10-3
D: TRBD2
size: few
J: TRBJ2-3

CDR3: CAGSSLTGGARGYTF
DNA: TGTGCCGGCAGTTCTTTGACAGGGGGCGCGCGGGGCTACACCTTC
V: TRBV27
D: TRBD1
size: once
J: TRBJ1-2

CDR3: CASSLNPTGGGQPQHF
DNA: TGTGCCAGCAGTTTAAACCCGACAGGGGGTGGTCAGCCCCAGCATTTT
V: TRBV27
D: TRBD1
size: .
J: TRBJ1-5

CDR3: CAISGIGTGREQYF
DNA: TGTGCCATCAGTGGGATCGGGACAGGCCGCGAGCAGTACTTC
V: TRBV10-3
D: TRBD1
size: .
J: TRBJ2-7